The subject of this entry is one T cell receptor beta chain. The V gene's germline CDR1 is LGHNA and CDR2 YSLEER. V gave up 8 bases and J gave up 4 bases, with 12 bases separating them. This CDR3 contains 13 residues. In the study's own analysis: From reference gene primer amplification, estimates of nucleated cell counts were derived. Profiled with immunoSEQ multiplex PCR; TCRdb holds only in-frame clones, not every one. The V and J calls and clone size were taken over from that table, and D and trimming were inferred from the DNA. The top ten hold approximately 2.6% of the sample, which has about 230,000 clones, roughly 80% seen once. This sample is drawn from a study of blood T cell repertoires in COVID-19. About the research overall: Samples taken during acute and convalescent COVID-19 were collected in the United States, Italy and Spain. T cells, B-cell-depleted T cells, or PBMCs supplied cDNA or gDNA.

This receptor was identified in a woman aged 70-85 years with active or convalescent COVID-19. Sequencing was done on a sample of peripheral blood. The chain has TRBV4-3 and TRBJ1-3; TRBD1 is a possible D gene (6 bases). The CDR3 loop is CASSGGAGNTIYF. The CDR3 coding sequence is TGCGCCAGCTCTGGGGGGGCGGGAAACACCATATATTTT.